The clone carrying this T cell receptor (beta chain) was detected a few times. This sample is drawn from a study of CD8+ T cells in alopecia areata. As to treatment: oral pan-JAK inhibitor, 5-10 mg twice daily. The CDR3 runs to 14 residues. Germline-derived CDR1 and CDR2 are SNHLY and FYNNEI. V was shortened by 6 bases and J by 4 bases, with 13 bases between the two germline ends. cDNA prepared by RNA extraction and subsequent reverse transcription served as the template for sequencing. Method: immunoSEQ multiplex PCR; TCRdb's copy keeps in-frame clones and lacks some. Of about 190,000 clones listed, about 60% are singletons.

Sequencing used CD4+ T cells sorted from blood, obtained at week 4, from a patient treated with tofacitinib. The receptor was isolated from a human donor with alopecia areata. The chain employs TRBV2 and TRBJ1-5; TRBD1 might be the D (6 bases). The CDR3 coding sequence is TGTGCCAGCAGAGGAGGGGGGCAAAATCAGCCCCAGCATTTT. Amino acids: CASRGGGQNQPQHF.